The entry that follows covers one T cell receptor beta chain sequence. Its antigen remains unknown. These data come from a study of T cells in localized non-small cell lung cancer. General study findings and limits: It remains possible that heterogeneity exists, since only one tumor region was sequenced. Adjacent lung had a median about 55 of the 100 largest tumor clones.

The method was immunoSEQ multiplex PCR; TCRdb's version includes in-frame clones alone and lacks a portion of them. This sample has tens of thousands of clones; 86% occur once, and the top ten carry about 2.3%. Trimming pared 8 bases from V and 4 bases from J, leaving 17 bases between. The CDR3 contains 14 residues. Germline values: CDR1 MNHEY, CDR2 SMNVEV (reference sequence). The clonotype was recovered from a man aged 40-75 years with stage II lung adenocarcinoma. The J gene is TRBJ1-1, the V gene TRBV27; a weak D match, TRBD1 (5 bases). Sequencing used PBMCs, obtained before any cancer treatment. The CDR3 loop is CASVSSIGGTEAFF. The CDR3 bases are TGTGCCAGCGTCTCCTCTATCGGGGGCACTGAAGCTTTCTTT.